This T cell receptor beta chain was sequenced for a study of blood T cell repertoires in COVID-19. For the study at large: Sites in the United States, Italy and Spain provided acute and convalescent COVID-19 samples. T cells, B-cell-depleted T cells, or PBMCs supplied cDNA or gDNA.

This clone was seen more than once but under ten times. CDR1 and CDR2 from the germline V gene are MRHNA and SNTAGT. This CDR3 is 17 amino acids long. V lost 4 bases and J lost 1, with 16 bases in between. Original methodology: Reference gene primers were amplified, and this amplification served to estimate nucleated cell counts. Profiling relied on immunoSEQ multiplex PCR, and the TCRdb table lists in-frame clones only, not all of them. That table furnishes V, J and clone size, whereas the DNA furnished D and trimming. The sample comprises approximately 82,000 clones, approximately 82% of which are singletons, and 15% to 20% rests with the top ten.

The TCR originated in a woman aged 55-69 years with acute or convalescent COVID-19. The V call is TRBV6-4, the J call TRBJ2-2, with a tentative D call TRBD2 (6 bases). The sample consisted of peripheral blood. CDR3 in amino acids: CASSVDPLALNTGELFF. CDR3 DNA sequence: TGTGCCAGCAGTGTAGACCCTCTAGCGTTGAACACCGGGGAGCTGTTTTTT.